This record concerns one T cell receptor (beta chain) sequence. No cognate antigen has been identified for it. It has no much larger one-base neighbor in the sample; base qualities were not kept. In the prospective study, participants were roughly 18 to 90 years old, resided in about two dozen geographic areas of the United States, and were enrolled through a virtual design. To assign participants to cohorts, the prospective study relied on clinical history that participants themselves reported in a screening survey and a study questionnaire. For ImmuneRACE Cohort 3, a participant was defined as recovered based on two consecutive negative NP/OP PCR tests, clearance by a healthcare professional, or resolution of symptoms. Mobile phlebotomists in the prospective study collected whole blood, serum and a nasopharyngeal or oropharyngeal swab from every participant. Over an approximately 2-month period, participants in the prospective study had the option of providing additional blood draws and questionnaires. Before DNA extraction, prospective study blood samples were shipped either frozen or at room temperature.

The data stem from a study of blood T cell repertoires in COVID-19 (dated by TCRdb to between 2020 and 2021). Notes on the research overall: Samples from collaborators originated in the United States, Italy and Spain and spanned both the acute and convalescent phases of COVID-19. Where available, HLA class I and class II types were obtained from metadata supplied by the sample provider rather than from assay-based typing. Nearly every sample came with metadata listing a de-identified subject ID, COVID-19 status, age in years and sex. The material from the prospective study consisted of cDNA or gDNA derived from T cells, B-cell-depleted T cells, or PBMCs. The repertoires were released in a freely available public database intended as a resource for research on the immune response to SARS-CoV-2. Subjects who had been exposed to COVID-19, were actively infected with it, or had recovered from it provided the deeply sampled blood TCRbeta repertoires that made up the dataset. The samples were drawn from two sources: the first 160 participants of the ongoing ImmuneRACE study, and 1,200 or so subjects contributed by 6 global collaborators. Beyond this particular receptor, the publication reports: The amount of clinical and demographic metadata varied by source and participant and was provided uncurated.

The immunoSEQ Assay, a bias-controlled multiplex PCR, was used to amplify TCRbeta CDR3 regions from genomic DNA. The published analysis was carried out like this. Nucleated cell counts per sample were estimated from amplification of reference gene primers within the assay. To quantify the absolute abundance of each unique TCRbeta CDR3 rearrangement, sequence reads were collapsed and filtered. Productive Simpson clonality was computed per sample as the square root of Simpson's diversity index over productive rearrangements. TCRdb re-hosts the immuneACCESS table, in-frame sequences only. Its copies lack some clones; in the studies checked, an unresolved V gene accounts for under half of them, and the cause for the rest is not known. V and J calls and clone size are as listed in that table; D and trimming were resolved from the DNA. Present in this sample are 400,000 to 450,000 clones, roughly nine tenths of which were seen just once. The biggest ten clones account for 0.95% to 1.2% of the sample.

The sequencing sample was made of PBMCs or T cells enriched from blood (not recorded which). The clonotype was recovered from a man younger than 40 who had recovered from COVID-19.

The CDR3 has the sequence CASSEYGDRVYTDTQYF. The sequenced DNA is TGTGCCAGCAGTGAATACGGGGACAGGGTTTACACAGATACGCAGTATTTT. The chain is encoded by TRBV25-1 joined to TRBJ2-3; 9 central nucleotides agree with TRBD1. From a lookup of the germline V gene, CDR1 and CDR2 are MGHDK and SYGVNS. The CDR3 covers 17 residues, taking in both the cysteine and the phenylalanine. The read is trimmed to its CDR3 DNA, 51 bases read in frame from base 1. Trimming leaves V shorter by 0 bases and J shorter by 2 bases, with the junction holding 6 bases beyond the gene matches.